The 30 T cell receptor beta chains given below trace back to one sample, sequenced in a study of OX40 agonist ivuxolimab in advanced cancers. The repertoire was sequenced with immunoSEQ multiplex PCR; TCRdb's copy has only in-frame clones and lacks some. The data show 60,000 to 65,000 clones, with around four fifths seen just once and approximately 2% held by the top ten. Sequencing used CD4+ or CD8+ T cells sorted from blood, obtained in a trial of the OX40 agonist ivuxolimab. Receptors were obtained from an adult with an advanced solid tumor such as melanoma, head and neck, liver or kidney cancer.

The chain is built from TRBV5-1 and TRBJ2-7; 11 bases are shared with TRBD1. J was trimmed by 4 bases and V by 3 bases; bases with no gene match: 3. Germline CDR1 reads SGHRS; CDR2 reads YFSETQ. The CDR3 loop spans 14 amino acids. The CDR3 spells CASSSGTGGYEQYF. The CDR3 DNA reads as TGCGCCAGCAGCTCCGGGACAGGGGGTTACGAGCAGTACTTC.

The chain recombines TRBV27 with TRBJ2-1; perhaps TRBD2 as D (7 bases). The length of the CDR3 is 16 residues. The germline CDR1 and CDR2 sequences are MNHEY and SMNVEV (reference sequence). V lost 3 bases to trimming and J lost 3 bases, with 15 bases between them. The CDR3 DNA follows: TGTGCCAGCAGTTTGGGGGGCGGGGGCTTCTACAATGAGCAGTTCTTC. Translated: CASSLGGGGFYNEQFF.

The rearrangement joins TRBV11-3 to TRBJ2-3, with 9 bases that match TRBD1. This CDR3 is 16 amino acids long. CDR1 is SGHNT, CDR2 YENEEA, per germline. The J segment lost 5 bases and the V segment lost 0 bases, leaving 6 bases of the junction unmatched. The CDR3 loop reads CASSLEQGARQDTQYF. The CDR3 coding sequence is TGTGCCAGCAGCTTAGAACAGGGGGCGCGTCAAGATACGCAGTATTTT. Filled out from reference TRBV11-3 and TRBJ2-3, the complete variable domain reads EAGVVQSPRYKIIEKKQPVAFWCNPISGHNTLYWYLQNLGQGPELLIRYENEEAVDDSQLPKDRFSAERLKGVDSTLKIQPAELGDSAVYLCASSLEQGARQDTQYFGPGTRLTVL.

This chain links TRBV6-6 with TRBJ2-7; 9 nucleotides agree with TRBD1. V trimming: 5 bases; J trimming: 6 bases; junction bases outside the gene matches: 8. Germline loops: CDR1 MNHNY, CDR2 SVGAGI (reference sequence). The CDR3 has 14 residues. The CDR3 nucleotides read TGTGCCAGCAGTCGTACAGAGACAGGGGGCGAGCAGTACTTC. Its translation is CASSRTETGGEQYF.

In this sample, this clone turned up once. This chain connects TRBV29-1 to TRBJ2-1; D unresolved. CDR1 is SQVTM, CDR2 ANQGSEA, per germline. CDR3 size: 11 residues. Trimming stripped 4 bases from V and 8 bases from J, with 9 bases between. The CDR3 spells CSVGEAYEQFF. CDR3 nucleotides: TGCAGCGTTGGGGAAGCTTATGAGCAGTTCTTC.

This chain uses TRBV5-4 with TRBJ1-5; 9 nucleotides agree with TRBD1. The CDR3 loop spans 15 amino acids. Per germline, CDR1 SGHNT and CDR2 YYREEE (reference sequence). The V and J ends lost 0 bases and 3 bases, in that order; junction bases with no gene match: 1. CDR3 coding DNA: TGTGCCAGCAGCTTGGGGGACAGGGTCAATCAGCCCCAGCATTTT. It encodes CASSLGDRVNQPQHF.

This clone was counted between two and nine times. This chain uses TRBV7-3 with TRBJ2-6; 7 bases agree with TRBD1. Germline V gives CDR1 SGHTA, CDR2 FQGTGA. The J segment lost 2 bases and the V segment lost 5 bases, leaving 9 bases of the junction unmatched. The CDR3 is 17 amino acids. The CDR3 here is CASSKQGSPAGANVLTF. CDR3 DNA: TGTGCCAGCAGCAAACAGGGGTCCCCGGCTGGGGCCAACGTCCTGACTTTC.

J is TRBJ1-6 and V is TRBV11-2; D gene ambiguous. The CDR3 totals 15 residues. The V end lost 5 bases, the J end lost 9 bases, and 17 bases lay between the germline ends. Germline V gene lookup returns CDR1 SGHAT and CDR2 FQNNGV. In DNA, the CDR3 is TGTGCCAGCAGCCTGGTGGGGTGGGGTGGTTCACCCCTCCACTTT. It translates to CASSLVGWGGSPLHF.

This clone was seen once. This chain uses TRBV28 with TRBJ1-2; the match to TRBD1 covers 8 bases. The CDR3 totals 15 residues. The V and J ends lost 4 bases and 8 bases, in that order; junction bases with no gene match: 12. Germline V gives CDR1 MDHEN, CDR2 SYDVKM. The CDR3 here is CASSSNTGTGKGYTF. In DNA form, the CDR3 reads TGTGCCAGCAGTTCAAATACCGGGACAGGAAAAGGCTACACCTTC.

This clone has just a few counts. This rearrangement joins TRBV27 to TRBJ1-6; D ambiguous. The CDR3 consists of 14 residues. Germline V lookup: CDR1 MNHEY, CDR2 SMNVEV (reference sequence). Trimming cost V 2 bases and J 7 bases, with 9 bases left between them. This CDR3 is CASSLHGPNSPLHF. CDR3 in DNA: TGTGCCAGCAGTTTACACGGACCGAATTCACCCCTCCACTTT.

J is TRBJ2-5 and V is TRBV6-6, with unresolved D. V lost 6 bases and J 4 bases, leaving 6 bases between the germline ends. Germline V gene sequence: CDR1 MNHNY, CDR2 SVGAGI (reference sequence). This CDR3 spans 11 amino acids. CDR3 residues: CASRNRETQYF. The DNA of the CDR3 is TGTGCCAGCAGGAATCGAGAGACCCAGTACTTC.

V usage is TRBV18 and J usage is TRBJ2-1; D is uncertain. The V end was cut by 3 bases, the J end by 0 bases, with 9 bases between. Looked up from germline, CDR1 is KGHSH and CDR2 is LQKENI. CDR3 size: 15 residues. The CDR3: CASSPGIPSYNEQFF. The CDR3 nucleotides are TGTGCCAGCTCACCGGGCATTCCCTCCTACAATGAGCAGTTCTTC.

This clone was counted between two and nine times. This chain links TRBV7-9 with TRBJ1-1; D is unresolved. The germline gives CDR1 SEHNR, CDR2 FQNEAQ (reference sequence). The CDR3 totals 13 residues. V was shortened by 2 bases and J by 0 bases, with 4 bases between the two germline ends. CDR3 amino acids: CASSLSMNTEAFF. CDR3 DNA sequence: TGTGCCAGCAGCTTATCTATGAACACTGAAGCTTTCTTT.

The rearrangement joins TRBV6-1 to TRBJ2-3; 8 bases line up with TRBD2. Looked up from germline, CDR1 is MNHNS and CDR2 is SASEGT. V shed 5 bases, J shed 4 bases, and the junction held 5 bases outside the gene matches. CDR3 size: 14 residues. The CDR3 nucleotides read TGTGCCAGCAGTAGGTCGGGGGGGCCAGATACGCAGTATTTT. Its translation is CASSRSGGPDTQYF.

The chain employs TRBV2 and TRBJ2-5, with D possibly being TRBD2 (5 bases). There are 15 residues in the CDR3. The germline V and J ends were trimmed by 3 bases and 5 bases, with 16 bases remaining between them. The V gene's germline CDR1 is SNHLY and CDR2 FYNNEI. The CDR3 DNA reads TGTGCCAGCAGTGAGTCGGGGAGTTTTAGGGAGACCCAGTACTTC. Translating it yields CASSESGSFRETQYF. Filled out from reference TRBV2 and TRBJ2-5, the complete variable domain reads EPEVTQTPSHQVTQMGQEVILRCVPISNHLYFYWYRQILGQKVEFLVSFYNNEISEKSEIFDDQFSVERPDGSNFTLKIRSTKLEDSAMYFCASSESGSFRETQYFGPGTRLLVL.

The rearrangement links TRBV20-1 to TRBJ2-7; the D call may be TRBD1 or TRBD2 (5 bases each). The CDR3 covers 11 residues. CDR1 and CDR2 (germline): DFQATT, SNEGSKA (reference sequence). V was clipped by 7 bases and J by 9 bases, with 16 bases between them. The CDR3: CSVQESGGQYF. The CDR3 bases are TGCAGTGTCCAGGAGAGTGGGGGGCAGTACTTC.

This chain links TRBV29-1 with TRBJ2-3; either TRBD1 or TRBD2 may fit D (7 bases each). There are 17 residues in the CDR3. V dropped 2 bases and J dropped 0 bases, with 18 bases sitting between them. The germline V gene has CDR1 SQVTM and CDR2 ANQGSEA. The CDR3 sequence: CSVERGGGGPSTDTQYF. In DNA, the CDR3 is TGCAGCGTTGAAAGAGGGGGCGGGGGCCCAAGCACAGATACGCAGTATTTT.

The rearrangement links TRBV21-1 to TRBJ1-1; TRBD1 is taken as the D call from the table, unchecked against the DNA. TRBV21-1 corresponds to a pseudogene. The CDR3 is 16 amino acids. The CDR3 loop is CASSKGKGGQNTEAFF. The CDR3 region has the DNA TGTGCCAGCAGCAAAGGGAAAGGGGGACAGAACACTGAAGCTTTCTTT.

V gene TRBV2 combines with J gene TRBJ1-4; no clear D. V dropped 6 bases and J dropped 5 bases, with 16 bases sitting between them. The CDR3 sequence is 15 residues long. Germline loops: CDR1 SNHLY, CDR2 FYNNEI. The CDR3 DNA is TGTGCCAGCAGCGAACAGTCTCGGGCGAATGAAAAACTGTTTTTT. Amino acid sequence: CASSEQSRANEKLFF.

The chain employs TRBV30 and TRBJ1-1, with D maybe TRBD1 (6 bases). Trimming removed 4 bases from V and 9 bases from J, with 18 bases in between. This CDR3 spans 13 amino acids. Germline CDR1 and CDR2: GTSNPN and SVGIG (reference sequence). The CDR3 is CAWTPRGGFQAFF. CDR3 bases: TGTGCCTGGACTCCGAGAGGGGGTTTCCAAGCTTTCTTT.

The count of this clone is one. The chain joins TRBV7-8 to TRBJ2-5; 9 bases are shared with TRBD2. The germline gives CDR1 SGHVS, CDR2 FQNEAQ. The CDR3 length is 19 residues. V lost 1 base to trimming and J lost 7 bases; unmatched junction nucleotides: 19. CDR3 sequence (DNA): TGTGCCAGCAGCTTAGTCTGGGTAGCGGGAGCCATGGGGGATGGGACCCAGTACTTC. It is translated as CASSLVWVAGAMGDGTQYF. Using reference TRBV7-8 and TRBJ2-5 for the parts outside the CDR3, the full variable domain is GAGVSQSPRYKVAKRGQDVALRCDPISGHVSLFWYQQALGQGPEFLTYFQNEAQLDKSGLPSDRFFAERPEGSVSTLKIQRTQQEDSAVYLCASSLVWVAGAMGDGTQYFGPGTRLLVL.

J is TRBJ1-5 and V is TRBV19; D unclear. Trimming took 4 bases from V and 5 from J, leaving 18 bases between them. The CDR3 sequence is 16 residues long. Germline assignment: CDR1 LNHDA and CDR2 SQIVND (reference sequence). CDR3 residues: CASSTRTGGYHQPQHF. The CDR3 coding sequence is TGTGCCAGTAGTACTCGGACGGGAGGCTACCATCAGCCCCAGCATTTT.

The CDR3 DNA follows: TGTGCCAGAAGCTTGGGGGATACGCAGTATTTT. Translated, it gives CARSLGDTQYF. V gene TRBV5-3 combines with J gene TRBJ2-3; D remains unclear. TRBV5-3 is filed as an ORF, its function uncertain. Trimming shortened V by 0 bases and J by 6 bases, and 2 bases separated the two germline ends. This CDR3 has 11 residues.

This rearrangement joins TRBV28 to TRBJ1-1, with D tentatively TRBD1 (6 bases). CDR1 is MDHEN and CDR2 is SYDVKM in the germline V gene. The V gene lost 2 bases and the J gene lost 6 bases, with 7 bases spanning the gap. The length of the CDR3 is 12 residues. The CDR3 DNA sequence: TGTGCCAGCAGTTTACGACAGGCTGAAGCTTTCTTT. Residues: CASSLRQAEAFF.

The V gene is TRBV7-8, the J gene TRBJ2-1, with a tentative D call TRBD2 (5 bases). The CDR3 is 14 residues long. Germline V gives CDR1 SGHVS, CDR2 FQNEAQ. V was pared by 2 bases and J by 2 bases, with 7 bases between. The CDR3 is CASSLWGAYNEQFF. Here the CDR3 DNA reads TGTGCCAGCAGCTTATGGGGAGCCTACAATGAGCAGTTCTTC.

The chain links TRBV7-9 to TRBJ2-3; D call uncertain. Looked up from germline, CDR1 is SEHNR and CDR2 is FQNEAQ (reference sequence). The CDR3 is 11 residues long. V shed 4 bases and J shed 6 bases, with 5 bases lying between them. Here the CDR3 reads CASSSQDTQYF. The CDR3 DNA is TGTGCCAGCAGCTCCCAGGATACGCAGTATTTT.

The DNA for the CDR3 is TGTGCCATCACCCCCTCTGGAAACACCATATATTTT. It yields the protein CAITPSGNTIYF. The V call is TRBV10-3, the J call TRBJ1-3; D uncertain. The CDR3 contains 12 residues. CDR1 and CDR2 (germline): ENHRY, SYGVKD. The V gene lost 7 bases and the J gene lost 0 bases, with 4 bases spanning the gap.

This chain connects TRBV7-6 to TRBJ2-1; a weak D match, TRBD1 (5 bases). The V end was cut by 0 bases, the J end by 2 bases, with 17 bases between. CDR1 is SGHVS, CDR2 FNYEAQ, per germline. This CDR3 has 18 amino acids. The CDR3: CASSLAIQATWTYNEQFF. CDR3 coding DNA: TGTGCCAGCAGCTTAGCGATACAGGCCACCTGGACCTACAATGAGCAGTTCTTC.

The V gene is TRBV7-9, the J gene TRBJ2-3, with D possibly TRBD2 on 7 matching bases. Trimming pared 2 bases from V and 6 bases from J, leaving 18 bases between. This CDR3 contains 16 residues. Looked up from germline, CDR1 is SEHNR and CDR2 is FQNEAQ (reference sequence). DNA for the CDR3: TGTGCCAGCAGCTTATTAGGGGGAGGGCCTACGGATACGCAGTATTTT. This codes for CASSLLGGGPTDTQYF.

The chain links TRBV6-5 to TRBJ2-2; D might be TRBD2 (7 bases). This CDR3 has 13 amino acids. Per the germline V gene, CDR1 is MNHEY and CDR2 is SVGAGI. V lost 7 bases to trimming and J lost 5 bases, with 11 bases between them. CDR3 nucleotide sequence: TGTGCCAGCAAGGGGGAGGGGACCGGGGAGCTGTTTTTT. It is translated as CASKGEGTGELFF.